This T cell receptor (beta chain) was retrieved from a study of shared clonotypes between healthy human individuals. On the study more broadly: Aged 18 to 49, the donors were a couple of women and a few men. Notes on the study in general: The study found lower generation probabilities in non-shared clonotypes than in those shared by all four donors. Among several donors, about 4.6% of naive CD4 clonotypes were found in common.

Between the trimmed V and J ends, which lost 10 bases and 6 bases, there was a span of 22 bases. This CDR3 comprises 16 residues. The germline CDR1 and CDR2 sequences are KGHSH and LQKENI. Clones were read by immunoSEQ multiplex PCR, and TCRdb kept only the in-frame ones, dropping some. The sample has more than 900,000 clones, about four fifths seen once; the top ten hold 0.6% to 0.7%. About this clone: The antigen remains undetermined.

The chain is built from TRBV18 and TRBJ1-6; D perhaps matches TRBD1 (5 bases). The clonotype originates from a young man in good health. Some clones in this sample may be carry-over from other donors' samples. The sample comprised memory CD4+ T cells from PBMCs. As to subset: CD45RA-negative fraction. CDR3: CATAGGTLRSNSPLHF. DNA of the CDR3: TGTGCCACCGCCGGAGGGACGTTAAGGTCTAATTCACCCCTCCACTTT.